The 13 T cell receptor beta chains reported below all come from one sample, sequenced in a study of T cell clonality in common variable immunodeficiency. Some clones are missing from TCRdb's copy, which holds only in-frame ones; the method was immunoSEQ multiplex PCR. This sample carries around 24,000 clones and no singletons, and under 4.5% goes to the top ten. No antigen has been identified for these receptors. Findings and limits, study-wide: Reportedly, TCR beta sequences from common variable immunodeficiency showed fewer deletions and N-nucleotide insertions.

Sequenced input: peripheral blood mononuclear cells. The receptor source for this set is a human donor with common variable immunodeficiency.

This clone came up a few times. The read falls 3 residues short of the CDR3 end, and the missing part is taken from the germline J gene. The chain recombines TRBV7-8 with TRBJ2-7; TRBD1 matches 8 bases. The CDR3 has 13 amino acids. CDR1 is SGHVS, CDR2 FQNEAQ, per germline. V shed 3 bases and J 2 bases; nucleotides not matched to a gene: 0. The part of the CDR3 DNA that was read is TGTGCCAGCAGCTTGGACAGGGCCTACGAG. As protein: CASSLDRAYE. The full CDR3 sequence reads CASSLDRAYEQYF.

In this sample, this clone turned up many times. The read finishes 3 residues shy of the CDR3 end, and the germline J gene is used to complete it. The V and J genes are TRBV19 and TRBJ2-5; 10 bases line up with TRBD2. V was clipped by 6 bases and J by 5 bases; unmatched bases: 12. This CDR3 region has 16 residues. In germline, CDR1 is LNHDA, CDR2 SQIVND (reference sequence). The CDR3 protein is CASSKGSSGRRETQYF. The DNA read from the CDR3 is TGTGCCAGTAGCAAGGGGTCTAGCGGGAGACGTGAGACC.

In its sample, this clone was seen many times. The read ends 3 residues early relative to the CDR3; the germline J gene fills the gap. V gene TRBV2 combines with J gene TRBJ1-2; D might be TRBD1 (5 bases). The germline V gene has CDR1 SNHLY and CDR2 FYNNEI. The CDR3 length is 14 residues. V lost 2 bases and J 2 bases, leaving 9 bases between the germline ends. CDR3: CASSELGENYGYTF. The CDR3 DNA, read in part, is TGTGCCAGCAGTGAACTAGGGGAGAACTATGGC.

Regarding this clone: The CDR3 end is not reached by the read, which stops 3 residues before it; the germline J gene fills it in. The V call is TRBV2, the J call TRBJ2-1, with D perhaps matching TRBD2 (6 bases). The CDR3 covers 13 residues. Trimming removed 6 bases from V and 3 bases from J, with 9 bases in between. Germline CDR1 is SNHLY and CDR2 is FYNNEI. Incomplete CDR3 DNA: TGTGCCAGCAGGGCGGGACTCTACAATGAG. Translating gives CASRAGLYNE. The CDR3 reads in full as CASRAGLYNEQFF.

Incomplete CDR3 DNA: TGTGCCAGTCGGGCTAGCGGCTTCTACAATGAG. This gives the protein CASRASGFYNE. The full CDR3 protein is CASRASGFYNEQFF. This chain links TRBV19 with TRBJ2-1; TRBD2 aligns across 7 bases. The read comes to an end 3 residues before the CDR3 does, leaving the germline J gene to fill in the end. CDR3 size: 14 residues. Trimming removed 8 bases from V and 3 bases from J; junction bases left unmatched: 7. Germline lookup yields CDR1 LNHDA and CDR2 SQIVND (reference sequence).

This clone was found many times. From the germline J gene comes the end of the CDR3, since the read stops 3 residues before it. The chain links TRBV29-1 to TRBJ2-7, with 7 bases identical to TRBD1. The CDR3 is 12 amino acids. CDR1 is SQVTM, CDR2 ANQGSEA, per germline. Losses at the gene ends were 4 bases for V and 3 bases for J; bases not matched to a gene: 3. CDR3 bases read: TGCAGCGTTGTGCCAGGGGGCTACGAG. Its translation is CSVVPGGYE. The whole CDR3 protein is CSVVPGGYEQYF.

CDR3 DNA (partial): TGTGCCTGCTCGGGACAGTCTGGAAACACC. Encoded protein: CACSGQSGNT. In full, the CDR3 reads CACSGQSGNTIYF. The chain couples TRBV30 to TRBJ1-3; 7 bases map to TRBD1. The read ends 3 residues shy of where the CDR3 ends; the end is completed using the germline J gene. Germline trimming cut 6 bases from V and 1 base from J; bases unmatched to any gene: 3. The CDR3 loop spans 13 amino acids. Germline-derived CDR1 and CDR2 are GTSNPN and SVGIG (reference sequence).

This clone was counted many times. The read ends 3 residues early relative to the CDR3; the germline J gene fills the gap. The rearrangement uses TRBV20-1 and TRBJ2-7; 7 nucleotides align to TRBD2. Germline assignment: CDR1 DFQATT and CDR2 SNEGSKA (reference sequence). This CDR3 region has 12 residues. J gave up 2 bases and V 5 bases, and 3 bases lay outside the gene matches. The CDR3 reads CSARSGTYEQYF. CDR3 DNA (partial): TGCAGTGCTCGAAGCGGGACCTACGAG.

Remarks on this clone: With the read ending 3 residues before the CDR3 end, the germline J gene is used to fill in that end. V gene TRBV6-2 or TRBV6-3 combines with J gene TRBJ1-5; TRBD1 matches at 12 bases. V was pared by 4 bases and J by 5 bases, with 6 bases of the junction left unmatched. The CDR3 loop spans 16 amino acids. Germline assignment: CDR1 MNHEY and CDR2 SVGEGT. Incomplete CDR3 DNA: TGTGCCAGCAGTTCACCGGGACAGGGGGCGGATCAGCCC. Residues: CASSSPGQGADQP. The full CDR3 protein reads CASSSPGQGADQPQHF.

This clone was detected only a few times. The DNA ends 3 residues before the CDR3 does, and the rest of the CDR3 is filled in from the germline J gene. The chain links TRBV30 to TRBJ2-5; 13 positions agree with TRBD2. The CDR3 is made up of 14 amino acids. CDR1 and CDR2 from the germline V gene are GTSNPN and SVGIG (reference sequence). The sequenced CDR3 bases are TGTGCCTGGAGTTTACTAGCGGGAGGGGGAACC. Translation: CAWSLLAGGGT. The full CDR3 is CAWSLLAGGGTQYF.

In regard to this clone: Read coverage stops 3 residues before the CDR3 terminus; the germline J gene supplies the remainder. The chain couples TRBV18 to TRBJ1-1; possible D gene TRBD1, 5 bases. Germline CDR1 is KGHSH and CDR2 is LQKENI. The CDR3 has 13 amino acids. CDR3: CASSQGGARGAFF. The sequenced CDR3 bases are TGTGCCAGCTCACAGGGAGGGGCGAGGGGA.

This clone has only a few counts. The CDR3 extends 3 residues past the end of the read, so its final part is completed from the germline J gene. The chain is built from TRBV6-4 and TRBJ2-1, with 7 bases lining up with TRBD1. The CDR3 is made up of 17 amino acids. V trimming: 6 bases; J trimming: 0 bases; junction bases outside the gene matches: 11. Germline V gene sequence: CDR1 MRHNA, CDR2 SNTAGT. The CDR3 is CASRDEQGISSYNEQFF. Incomplete CDR3 DNA: TGTGCCAGCAGGGACGAACAGGGGATAAGCTCCTACAATGAG.

This clone was seen at least ten times. The CDR3 goes on 3 residues after the read ends, and that part is filled in from the germline J gene. V and J are TRBV5-1 and TRBJ1-4, with 7 bases aligning to TRBD1. The CDR3 length is 13 residues. J gave up 7 bases and V 4 bases, and 4 bases lay outside the gene matches. Germline CDR1 SGHRS, CDR2 YFSETQ. The DNA read from the CDR3 is TGCGCCAGCAGCACAGGGGCGGGTGAAAAA. Translation: CASSTGAGEK. The entire CDR3 protein reads CASSTGAGEKLFF.